Sequencing of this T cell receptor beta chain was carried out in a study of cytomegalovirus exposure and HLA in healthy donors (dated by TCRdb to 2016 to 2017). Regarding the research as a whole: An earlier analysis of 550 to 700 of the donors reported approximately 290 Gb of sequence data and approximately 110 million unique TCR beta sequences from about 179 million T cells. Besides the first cohort of roughly 700 subjects, a separate validation cohort made up of roughly 120 different subjects was used. Among some 410 genotyped donors of the cohort, an average of roughly 230,000 unique TCR beta nucleotide sequences was sequenced per donor, of which about 19% were non-productive. Using immunosequencing, the study profiled T cell repertoires from 500 to 800 subjects and related those repertoires to cytomegalovirus serostatus. An earlier analysis of some 500 of the donors applied high-throughput TCR beta sequencing to assess whether each TCR beta V gene segment acted as functional or pseudogenic. The number of donors typed differed by locus, with about 629-630 for A, B, C, DRB1 and DQB1, roughly 520 for DQA1, approximately 570 for DPA1, and 450 to 480 for DPB1. In a later genetic analysis, genome-wide SNP genotypes for 398 of the 666 donors were used, and that subset was treated as a discovery cohort. Every repertoire in the discovery cohort had been generated on one and the same sequencing platform. Among the roughly 390 genotyped donors, about 85% belonged to the genetic ancestry cluster associated with self-reported Caucasian donors. In a later analysis, previously published TCR beta repertoires from about 670 donors were re-analyzed and high-resolution HLA genotyping was added so that TCR occurrence patterns could be studied. Donor age, sex, ethnicity and CMV serostatus were compiled alongside the repertoire data. Rather than drawing on any new phenotypic data, the later analysis identified candidate immune exposures from TCR beta sequences and the way those sequences occurred across donors. Roughly 5 DR-DQ haplotypes were handled as single units for association and clustering, since linkage in the cohort was strong. The study aimed to test whether signatures of past pathogen exposure could be identified by cataloging public T cell receptors. An early release covering roughly 640 HLA-typed donors comprised about 300 gigabases of sequencing data and 85 million to 100 million unique TCR sequences. Class I and class II HLA loci were covered by the typing at four-digit resolution. To predict cytomegalovirus infection status, the study combined high-throughput TCR immunosequencing, statistical association of individual TCRs with disease status, and machine learning.

The cohort consisted of 600 or so healthy bone marrow donors. All cohort members were sampled while nominally healthy, although unrecorded immune exposures were likely present. The donor was CMV seronegative and belonged to the group of 350 or so seronegative cohort members. A peripheral blood sample was provided by each donor, and peripheral blood mononuclear cells were used for TCR beta sequencing. The Qiagen DNeasy Blood Extraction Kit was used to extract genomic DNA from the blood cell samples. The library was generated by the immunoSEQ multiplex PCR assay. For the multiplex PCR, a mixture combining 60 forward primers for TCR Vbeta segments and 13 reverse primers for TCR Jbeta segments was used. The CDR3 region of rearranged TCR beta genes was amplified from genomic DNA by a multiplex PCR assay. The amplified TCR beta libraries were sequenced on the Illumina HiSeq System as 87-base-pair reads. The authors processed their data as follows. A later analysis tallied tens of millions of unique TCR beta chains across the 550 to 850 repertoires, and some 10 million of those chains were shared by two or more donors. A nearest-neighbor algorithm error-corrected the raw reads and collapsed the reads into unique sequences, merging closely related sequences to remove PCR and sequencing errors. CDR3 sequences were aligned to IMGT reference sequences to assign V, D and J gene segments. For a sequence to be retained, at least a six-nucleotide match to both a V gene segment and a J gene segment was required. A rearrangement counted as productive if the CDR3 had no stop codons and remained in frame with V and J, and every other rearrangement counted as non-productive. Following IMGT convention, CDR3 was defined as the stretch from the second conserved V-encoded cysteine up to the conserved J-encoded phenylalanine. The earlier analysis of about 560 of the donors excluded any sequence lacking an unambiguous match to a single V gene segment. In an earlier analysis of around 590 of the donors, a V segment was called functional when productive rearrangements were above 56.7%, and segregating when the standard deviation between donors exceeded 5%. To diagnose cytomegalovirus status from the catalog of TCR beta chain sequences, a statistical classification framework was built. A later analysis assigned V and J genes by comparing TCR nucleotide sequences with IMGT/GENE-DB human TR gene sequences. The TCRdist pipeline was used in a later analysis to assign CDR3 sequences and most-parsimonious VDJ recombination scenarios. In a later analysis, each TCR beta chain was defined by its CDR3 amino acid sequence together with its V-gene family, and reads without a unique V-gene family were excluded. As a way to deal with suspected cross-contamination and a sequencing artifact, a later analysis dropped 640 or so nucleotide sequences that were highly shared and had low generation probability. In a later analysis, a clonal expansion index for each public chain was calculated from normalized within-repertoire ranks of inferred template counts. In a later analysis, generation probabilities were computed using a VDJ recombination model fitted to out-of-frame rearrangements, and the results were checked against IGoR. Hypergeometric tests were used in a later analysis to score TCR-TCR, TCR-HLA and TCR-CMV co-occurrence, with a repertoire-size bias correction applied to the TCR pairs. False discovery rates were estimated in a later analysis by permuting HLA or CMV assignments 20 times. In a later analysis, co-occurring TCRs were grouped with DBSCAN, and TCRdist sequence similarity was added when clustering was performed within HLA-allele-positive subsets. Repertoires with fewer than 30,000 or more than 120,000 public chains were left out of co-occurrence clustering, as were about 5 repertoires with anomalous nucleotide sharing. TCRdb took this table from immuneACCESS and kept in-frame rearrangements with V and J called. Such tables lack part of the clones; where checked against another copy, unresolved V genes explain under half of the gap, and the rest is unexplained. For V, J and clone size, that table is used; D and trimming come from the DNA. The sample table holds approximately 110,000 clones, of which roughly 67% were seen once. Jointly, the top ten make up approximately 8% of the sample.

This clone was observed a handful of times. The clone's antigen remains unknown. There are no base qualities to consult, and no much larger clone falls within one base. What the work shows at the level of the full study, not this receptor alone: Across donors, most TCR sequences were observed very rarely, whereas some public TCRs were present in many individuals. In an earlier analysis of around 500 of the donors, most TCR beta V segments appeared in productive rearrangements about 87% or about 30% of the time, broadly matching IMGT annotations. The cohort was sequenced for TCR beta chains only, and without alpha or paired-chain data the features that could be detected were limited. The only immune exposure information available for the cohort was CMV serostatus. When HLA alleles, especially DR and DQ, strongly co-occurred, attributing TCR associations to individual alleles was difficult. A group of highly shared sequence variants was considered likely to be a technical artifact of the sequencing pipeline. A further reported finding was that TCR beta sequences accurately predicted the HLA-A and HLA-B alleles for most subjects in the first cohort. Because HLA typing was unavailable for some donors at each locus, only the typed subset was used in association tests. Specific HLA alleles were associated with roughly 16,000 TCR beta sequences at a false discovery rate of 0.05 in a later analysis. A total of 164 TCR beta chains were listed by the study as associated with cytomegalovirus. The presence/absence analyses assumed that sequencing depth was roughly uniform across donors, and that assumption may not be true. Linkage disequilibrium might explain the correlated functional status among segregating V segments, but an unknown experimental factor could not be ruled out. V-gene and J-gene trimming of TCR beta chains was associated with a missense DCLRE1C variant in a later genetic analysis, and the association was replicated in an independent cohort. The classifier was reported to diagnose cytomegalovirus status with high specificity and sensitivity in both the original cohort and the validation cohort. Because counts were too low, fewer than 20 rarely observed V segments, including chromosome 9 orphons, were excluded from the earlier analysis of about 500 of the donors. A later analysis reported that several top co-occurrence clusters appeared linked to parvovirus B19, influenza, CMV and Epstein-Barr virus. In vitro tests confirmed that a few of the cytomegalovirus-associated TCR beta chains recognize cytomegalovirus antigens. According to a later genetic analysis, donors in an Asian-associated ancestry cluster had fewer N-insertions in productive TCRs than the approximately 650-donor mean. According to a later analysis, most CMV-associated TCR beta chains appeared to be HLA-restricted, and the HLA associations seemed to be driven largely by CMV exposure. A later analysis found that HLA-associated TCR beta chains were more clonally expanded and had lower generation probabilities than equally common non-associated chains. In a later analysis, the rate of TCR association differed among HLA loci, with DRB1 alleles having the most associated TCRs and HLA-C alleles having the fewest. It was suggested by the authors that the approach could potentially be generalized to other disease states and immunological phenotypes.

Sequencing was carried out using PBMCs. This TCR was recovered from a man in his forties or fifties in good health and CMV-seronegative.

The DNA reads TGTGCCAGCAGCGTAGGGGAAACAGGCTACTCCTACGAGCAGTACTTC. Its translation is CASSVGETGYSYEQYF. This receptor chain uses TRBV9 and TRBJ2-7; the D gene is perhaps TRBD1, from 5 matching bases. CDR1 and CDR2 were assigned from the germline V gene as SGDLS and YYNGEE. V is reduced by 0 bases and J by 0 bases, leaving a spacing of 13 bases between them. Inclusive of the bounding cysteine and phenylalanine, the CDR3 is 16 residues long. Solely the CDR3 DNA is kept, with 48 bases framed from the first base.